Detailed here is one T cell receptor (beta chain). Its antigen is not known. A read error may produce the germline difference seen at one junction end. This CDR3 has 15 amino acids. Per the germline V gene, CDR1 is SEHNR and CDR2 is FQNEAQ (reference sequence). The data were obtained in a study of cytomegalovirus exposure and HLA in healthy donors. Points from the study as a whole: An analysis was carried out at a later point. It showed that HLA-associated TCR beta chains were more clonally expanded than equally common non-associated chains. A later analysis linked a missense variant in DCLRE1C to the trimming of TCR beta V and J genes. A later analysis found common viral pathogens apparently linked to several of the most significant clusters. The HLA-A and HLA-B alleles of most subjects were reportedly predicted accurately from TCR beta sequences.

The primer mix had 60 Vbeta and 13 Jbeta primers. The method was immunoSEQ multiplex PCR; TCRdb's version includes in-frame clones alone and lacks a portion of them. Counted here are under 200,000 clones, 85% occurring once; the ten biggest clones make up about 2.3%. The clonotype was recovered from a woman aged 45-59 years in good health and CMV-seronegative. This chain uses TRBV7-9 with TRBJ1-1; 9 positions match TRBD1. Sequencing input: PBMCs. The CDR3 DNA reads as TGTTCCAGCAGCGCCTCCGGGACAGGGTACACTGAAGCTTTCTTT. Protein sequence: CSSSASGTGYTEAFF.